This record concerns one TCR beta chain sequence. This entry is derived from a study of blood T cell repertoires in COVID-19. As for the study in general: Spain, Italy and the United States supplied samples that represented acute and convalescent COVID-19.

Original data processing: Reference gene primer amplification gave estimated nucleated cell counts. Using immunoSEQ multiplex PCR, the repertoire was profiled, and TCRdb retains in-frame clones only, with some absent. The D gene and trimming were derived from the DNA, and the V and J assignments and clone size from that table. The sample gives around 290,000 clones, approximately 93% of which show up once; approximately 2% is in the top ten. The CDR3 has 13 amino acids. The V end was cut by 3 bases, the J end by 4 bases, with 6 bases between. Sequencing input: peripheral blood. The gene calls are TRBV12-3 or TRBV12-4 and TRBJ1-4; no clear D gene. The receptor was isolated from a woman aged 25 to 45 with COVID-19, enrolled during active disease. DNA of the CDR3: TGTGCCAGCAGTTTCGGTGGTAATGAAAAACTGTTTTTT. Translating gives CASSFGGNEKLFF.